This T cell receptor (beta chain) comes out of a study of response to subunit inactivated influenza vaccine. Regarding the study as a whole: With each seasonal influenza vaccination, the authors suggested, few new T cells are recruited.

Points on this clonotype: Its matching antigen is unknown.

TCRdb re-called the RT-PCR reads with MiXCR, one entry per CDR3 protein. The sample includes 860,000 or so distinct CDR3 sequences, approximately 22% of them seen just once. Sequences were derived from PBMCs from blood, sampled more than 4 days after vaccination. The sequence derives from a man in his fifties who received an inactivated influenza vaccine.

The CDR3 DNA follows: TGTGCCAGCAGTTACCTCCCACGGGGTTCTTCTTTACCCCTCCACTTT. It encodes CASSYLPRGSSLPLHF. The chain uses TRBV6-5 and TRBJ1-6; D is undetermined. The CDR3 totals 16 residues. V was cut by 2 bases and J by 12 bases, with 20 bases left in between. The V gene's germline CDR1 is MNHEY and CDR2 SVGAGI.